This record covers a single T cell receptor beta chain. The CDR3 contains 15 residues. Trimming took 6 bases from V and 0 from J, leaving 13 bases between them. The sample is drawn from a study of CD8+CD57+ T cells in acquired aplastic anemia. Across the whole study: CD4+ reads averaged roughly 11 million in healthy donors.

The TCR beta profiling, which covered VDJ combination and CDR3 sequence, was carried out using genomic DNA as the template. TCRdb independently ran MiXCR on the reads; one entry per CDR3 protein. The data contain approximately 380,000 distinct CDR3 sequences, under 80% of them singletons. Sequences were obtained from sorted CD4+, CD8+, or CD8+CD57+ T cells (not recorded which) from PBMCs. The receptor was derived from a human donor in good health, serving as a control. This chain uses TRBV12-3 or TRBV12-4 with TRBJ2-3; D is unclear. The CDR3 loop is CASSTTGYSTDTQYF. The CDR3 region has the DNA TGTGCCAGCAGCACGACTGGATACAGCACAGATACGCAGTATTTT.